The clone carrying this T cell receptor (beta chain) appeared a few times. In the original analysis: Nucleated cell counts were estimated from reference gene primer amplification. Sequencing was performed with immunoSEQ multiplex PCR; in TCRdb, only in-frame clones are kept and a portion is missing. That table gives V, J and clone size, and the DNA gave D and trimming. The table includes 100,000 or so clones, around 81% detected once. This sample stems from a study of blood T cell repertoires in COVID-19. Across the study: Sources were T cells, B-cell-depleted T cells, or PBMCs; the material itself was cDNA or gDNA.

This CDR3 is 16 amino acids long. From germline, CDR1 is MNHEY and CDR2 SVGAGI. V trimming: 3 bases; J trimming: 1 base; junction bases outside the gene matches: 7. Sequencing was performed on peripheral blood. The source of this sequence is an older man with acute or convalescent COVID-19. The chain is built from TRBV6-5 and TRBJ2-5, with TRBD2 identical over 8 bases. CDR3 DNA sequence: TGTGCCAGCAGTTATGGCGGGAGGTACCCCCAAGAGACCCAGTACTTC. It is translated as CASSYGGRYPQETQYF.